The 27 T cell receptor beta chains below were found in one sample sequenced in a study of blood T cell dynamics during melanoma immunotherapy. TCRdb's table, derived via immunoSEQ multiplex PCR, lists solely in-frame clones and lacks some. Here the sample spans about 15,000 clones, around 90% being singletons. Time point indicated: week 3, after first cycle of checkpoint inhibitor. The source material was blood, sampled from a patient treated with checkpoint blockade. The receptor source for this set is a human donor with melanoma.

The genes are TRBV4-2 and TRBJ2-7; 7 bases are a match to TRBD2. Per germline, CDR1 LGHNA and CDR2 YNFKEQ. J was trimmed by 0 bases and V by 3 bases; bases with no gene match: 8. This CDR3 contains 16 residues. CDR3 protein: CASSHRDGRSSYEQYF. The CDR3 bases are TGTGCCAGCAGCCACCGAGACGGGAGGAGCTCCTACGAGCAGTACTTC.

V and J are TRBV2 and TRBJ2-7; possible D gene TRBD2, 6 bases. Germline V gene sequence: CDR1 SNHLY, CDR2 FYNNEI. V lost 4 bases and J 11 bases, leaving 9 bases between the germline ends. This CDR3 has 10 residues. CDR3 residues: CASSGLVKYF. CDR3 coding DNA: TGTGCCAGCAGTGGACTAGTCAAGTACTTC.

The rearrangement uses TRBV28 and TRBJ2-5; 7 positions agree with TRBD2. CDR3 size: 13 residues. V lost 8 bases and J lost 1; bases outside the gene matches: 4. CDR1 MDHEN and CDR2 SYDVKM come from the germline V gene. In DNA, the CDR3 is TGTGCCAGCCGCGGGGGAATCCAAGAGACCCAGTACTTC. This gives the protein CASRGGIQETQYF.

This clone was detected once. The gene calls are TRBV27 and TRBJ2-7; D possibly matches TRBD1 or TRBD2 (7 bases each). V lost 3 bases and J 0 bases, leaving 21 bases between the germline ends. CDR3 length: 18 amino acids. Per the germline V gene, CDR1 is MNHEY and CDR2 is SMNVEV (reference sequence). DNA for the CDR3: TGTGCCAGCAGTTTGGACGCACCGATCAGGGGGGGCTCCTACGAGCAGTACTTC. It encodes CASSLDAPIRGGSYEQYF.

The genes are TRBV6-5 and TRBJ2-7, with 8 bases identical to TRBD1. Germline V lookup: CDR1 MNHEY, CDR2 SVGAGI. The CDR3 covers 16 residues. J lost 2 bases, V lost 0 bases, and 6 bases had no gene match. CDR3 sequence (DNA): TGTGCCAGCAGTTACTCCCTCGGACAGGGTGCCTACGAGCAGTACTTC. Translating it yields CASSYSLGQGAYEQYF.

V usage is TRBV10-3 and J usage is TRBJ2-7; possible D gene TRBD1, 5 bases. The V gene's germline CDR1 is ENHRY and CDR2 SYGVKD. V was cut by 3 bases and J by 3 bases, with 9 bases left in between. The CDR3 loop spans 13 amino acids. The CDR3 DNA sequence: TGTGCCATCAGTGAAACCGACAGCTACGAGCAGTACTTC. This codes for CAISETDSYEQYF.

The chain carries TRBV25-1 and TRBJ2-2, with 10 bases aligning to TRBD1. V shed 3 bases and J 7 bases; nucleotides not matched to a gene: 5. This CDR3 contains 15 residues. Per germline, CDR1 MGHDK and CDR2 SYGVNS. The CDR3 bases are TGTGCCAGCAGTGAGGGACAGGGGTATAACGGGGAGCTGTTTTTT. Its protein product is CASSEGQGYNGELFF.

The chain combines TRBV6-6 with TRBJ2-7, with D possibly TRBD2 on 6 matching bases. Germline CDR1 reads MNHNY; CDR2 reads SVGAGI (reference sequence). Trimming stripped 6 bases from V and 3 bases from J, with 15 bases between. The CDR3 covers 14 residues. The CDR3 spells CASSPGGGGYEQYF. The CDR3 nucleotides are TGTGCCAGCAGCCCCGGGGGAGGCGGCTACGAGCAGTACTTC.

The V and J genes are TRBV28 and TRBJ1-2, with a weak D call TRBD1 (5 bases). The CDR3 covers 13 residues. Germline assignment: CDR1 MDHEN and CDR2 SYDVKM. V dropped 6 bases and J dropped 5 bases, with 13 bases sitting between them. The CDR3 DNA follows: TGTGCCAGCAGACGTTCAGGGTCATATGGCTACACCTTC. This gives the protein CASRRSGSYGYTF.

V usage is TRBV6-5 and J usage is TRBJ2-7; 7 bases agree with TRBD2. There are 14 residues in the CDR3. The V segment lost 5 bases and the J segment 3 bases; nucleotides outside the gene matches: 7. Germline V gene lookup returns CDR1 MNHEY and CDR2 SVGAGI. The CDR3 region has the DNA TGTGCCAGCAGTGCCGGGACTACGGGCTACGAGCAGTACTTC. Its protein is CASSAGTTGYEQYF.

This clone was seen a handful of times. The CDR3, as DNA: TGTGCCATCAGTGAACCGGGACGGGGCACTGAAGCTTTCTTT. It is translated as CAISEPGRGTEAFF. The chain uses TRBV10-3 and TRBJ1-1; possible D gene TRBD1, 5 bases. V was pared by 3 bases and J by 4 bases, with 12 bases between. CDR1 and CDR2 (germline): ENHRY, SYGVKD. The CDR3 contains 14 residues.

The chain employs TRBV27 and TRBJ2-5; TRBD2 matches at 14 bases. Losses at the gene ends were 4 bases for V and 7 bases for J; bases not matched to a gene: 2. This CDR3 has 14 residues. Germline values: CDR1 MNHEY, CDR2 SMNVEV (reference sequence). The CDR3 coding sequence is TGTGCCAGCAGTTCCGGACTAGCGGGGGGGACCCAGTACTTC. Its translation is CASSSGLAGGTQYF.

CDR3 nucleotide sequence: TGCGCCAGCAGTCAACCCGGGACACCGAACACCGGGGAGCTGTTTTTT. This codes for CASSQPGTPNTGELFF. This chain connects TRBV23-1 to TRBJ2-2; TRBD1 is a possible D gene (6 bases). TRBV23-1 is placed among ORFs of uncertain function. This CDR3 contains 16 residues. Trimming took off 2 bases at V and 0 bases at J, with 10 bases between the two ends.

Here the CDR3 reads CSVEGASGRSASYEQYF. The CDR3 bases are TGCAGCGTTGAGGGGGCTAGCGGGAGGTCCGCGTCCTACGAGCAGTACTTC. This chain connects TRBV29-1 to TRBJ2-7, with TRBD2 identical over 11 bases. The V gene's germline CDR1 is SQVTM and CDR2 ANQGSEA. The CDR3 has 17 amino acids. V was pared by 3 bases and J by 1 base, with 11 bases of the junction left unmatched.

This clone was seen only once. The CDR3 DNA is TGTGCCAGCAGAGACAGCTATGGCTACACCTTC. Translating it yields CASRDSYGYTF. The chain carries TRBV6-5 and TRBJ1-2, with D possibly being TRBD1 (5 bases). Germline V gives CDR1 MNHEY, CDR2 SVGAGI. This CDR3 has 11 amino acids. V was cut by 6 bases and J by 4 bases, with 6 bases left in between.

The rearrangement uses TRBV5-1 and TRBJ1-3; D is undetermined. The V end was cut by 0 bases, the J end by 0 bases, with 7 bases between. Per germline, CDR1 SGHRS and CDR2 YFSETQ. The CDR3 spans 15 residues. The CDR3: CASSLDQLSGNTIYF. CDR3 sequence (DNA): TGCGCCAGCAGCTTGGACCAGCTCTCTGGAAACACCATATATTTT. Supplemented by reference TRBV5-1 and TRBJ1-3, the full variable domain reads KAGVTQTPRYLIKTRGQQVTLSCSPISGHRSVSWYQQTPGQGLQFLFEYFSETQRNKGNFPGRFSGRQFSNSRSEMNVSTLELGDSALYLCASSLDQLSGNTIYFGEGSWLTVV.

The V call is TRBV7-8, the J call TRBJ2-7; maybe TRBD2 (5 bases). Germline V CDR1 and CDR2: SGHVS, FQNEAQ. The CDR3 is 13 amino acids. V was pared by 4 bases and J by 3 bases, with 10 bases between. The CDR3, as DNA: TGTGCCAGCAGCTCGCCACTAGGCTACGAGCAGTACTTC. As protein: CASSSPLGYEQYF.

This chain links TRBV14 with TRBJ2-3, with 9 bases aligning to TRBD2. Unmatched junction bases numbered 14, after V lost 1 base and J lost 6 bases. The germline V gene encodes CDR1 SGHDN and CDR2 FVKESK. The CDR3 is made up of 18 amino acids. The CDR3 here is CASSQGARARGRGDTQYF. The CDR3 region has the DNA TGTGCCAGCAGCCAAGGCGCGAGGGCTCGCGGGAGGGGCGATACGCAGTATTTT.

V gene TRBV27 combines with J gene TRBJ2-6; no definite D call. CDR3 size: 16 residues. In germline, CDR1 is MNHEY, CDR2 SMNVEV (reference sequence). With 5 bases removed from V and 1 base from J, the gap between germline ends came to 12 bases. CDR3 DNA: TGTGCCAGCAGTGTCAGGATACCTTCTGGGGCCAACGTCCTGACTTTC. Translation gives CASSVRIPSGANVLTF.

V and J are TRBV5-1 and TRBJ2-2; 10 nucleotides line up with TRBD2. Germline CDR1 is SGHRS and CDR2 is YFSETQ. Losses at the gene ends were 0 bases for V and 4 bases for J; bases not matched to a gene: 6. The length of the CDR3 is 17 residues. CDR3 DNA: TGCGCCAGCAGCTTGGACAGTAGCGGGAGGTCCACCGGGGAGCTGTTTTTT. Protein sequence: CASSLDSSGRSTGELFF.

CDR3 region: CASSPVRGQPQHF. The CDR3 DNA follows: TGTGCCAGCTCACCAGTGAGGGGGCAGCCCCAGCATTTT. This chain links TRBV18 with TRBJ1-5; possibly TRBD1 for D (6 bases). Trimming cost V 2 bases and J 7 bases, with 9 bases left between them. Per the germline V gene, CDR1 is KGHSH and CDR2 is LQKENI. This CDR3 spans 13 amino acids. The full variable domain, with the rest looked up from reference TRBV18 and TRBJ1-5, is NAGVMQNPRHLVRRRGQEARLRCSPMKGHSHVYWYRQLPEEGLKFMVYLQKENIIDESGMPKERFSAEFPKEGPSILRIQQVVRGDSAAYFCASSPVRGQPQHFGDGTRLSIL.

This clone has only a few counts. The chain combines TRBV6-4 with TRBJ2-3, with TRBD1 identical over 8 bases. The CDR3 sequence is 15 residues long. Germline V CDR1 and CDR2: MRHNA, SNTAGT. With V trimmed by 5 bases and J by 4 bases, 8 bases remained unmatched. The CDR3: CASSPSGGEADTQYF. The CDR3 coding sequence is TGTGCCAGCAGTCCCTCAGGGGGCGAAGCAGATACGCAGTATTTT.

The V and J genes are TRBV5-5 and TRBJ2-5, with D hard to call. The CDR3 runs 16 residues. Trimming removed 4 bases at V and 1 base at J, with 17 bases between. Per germline, CDR1 SGHKS and CDR2 YYEKEE (reference sequence). CDR3: CASSTTGTVAQETQYF. The CDR3 DNA follows: TGTGCCAGCAGCACCACTGGCACAGTGGCCCAAGAGACCCAGTACTTC.

V gene TRBV6-5 combines with J gene TRBJ2-7; perhaps TRBD2 as D (6 bases). Germline V gene lookup returns CDR1 MNHEY and CDR2 SVGAGI. V lost 7 bases and J lost 3, with 19 bases in between. CDR3 length equals 15 residues. The CDR3 spells CASTAGRGGDYEQYF. CDR3 in DNA: TGTGCCAGCACCGCAGGGCGGGGAGGAGACTACGAGCAGTACTTC.

The chain is built from TRBV30 and TRBJ1-1; the D gene is possibly TRBD1 (6 bases). CDR1 and CDR2 from the germline V gene are GTSNPN and SVGIG (reference sequence). There are 13 residues in the CDR3. V was pared by 3 bases and J by 4 bases, with 12 bases between. CDR3: CAWSGEGVTEAFF. The CDR3 bases are TGTGCCTGGAGCGGGGAGGGGGTCACTGAAGCTTTCTTT.

The chain has TRBV6-5 and TRBJ1-2; D is ambiguous. In germline, CDR1 is MNHEY, CDR2 SVGAGI. Trimming took 2 bases from V and 7 from J, leaving 5 bases between them. The CDR3 length is 11 residues. The CDR3 region has the DNA TGTGCCAGCAGTTACGGGTCTGGCTACACCTTC. It translates to CASSYGSGYTF.

The chain uses TRBV18 and TRBJ1-5, with 7 bases aligning to TRBD1. The germline V gene encodes CDR1 KGHSH and CDR2 LQKENI. CDR3 size: 18 residues. Trimming took 2 bases from V and 5 from J; bases not matched to a gene: 15. CDR3 region: CASSPTRALRQGDQPQHF. In DNA form, the CDR3 reads TGTGCCAGCTCACCAACCCGTGCATTAAGACAGGGCGATCAGCCCCAGCATTTT.